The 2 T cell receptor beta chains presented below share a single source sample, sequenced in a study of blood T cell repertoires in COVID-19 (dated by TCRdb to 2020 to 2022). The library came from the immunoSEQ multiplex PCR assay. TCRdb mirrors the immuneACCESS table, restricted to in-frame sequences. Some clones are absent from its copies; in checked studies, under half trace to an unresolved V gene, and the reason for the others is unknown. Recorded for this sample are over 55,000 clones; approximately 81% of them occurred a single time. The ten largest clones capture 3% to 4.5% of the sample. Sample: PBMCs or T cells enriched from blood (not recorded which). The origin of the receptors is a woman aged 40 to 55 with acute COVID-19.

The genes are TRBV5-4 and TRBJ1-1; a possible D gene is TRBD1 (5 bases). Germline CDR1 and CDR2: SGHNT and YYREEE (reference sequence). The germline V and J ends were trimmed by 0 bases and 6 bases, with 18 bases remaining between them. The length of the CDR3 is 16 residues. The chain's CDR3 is CASSLESARQGAEAFF. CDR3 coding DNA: TGTGCCAGCAGCTTGGAGTCAGCCAGGCAGGGCGCTGAAGCTTTCTTT.

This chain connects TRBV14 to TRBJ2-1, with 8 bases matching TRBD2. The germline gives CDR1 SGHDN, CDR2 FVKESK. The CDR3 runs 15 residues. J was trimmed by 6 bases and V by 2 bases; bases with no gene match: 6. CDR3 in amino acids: CASSQPSGGRNEQFF. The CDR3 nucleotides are TGTGCCAGCAGCCAACCCAGCGGGGGACGCAATGAGCAGTTCTTC.